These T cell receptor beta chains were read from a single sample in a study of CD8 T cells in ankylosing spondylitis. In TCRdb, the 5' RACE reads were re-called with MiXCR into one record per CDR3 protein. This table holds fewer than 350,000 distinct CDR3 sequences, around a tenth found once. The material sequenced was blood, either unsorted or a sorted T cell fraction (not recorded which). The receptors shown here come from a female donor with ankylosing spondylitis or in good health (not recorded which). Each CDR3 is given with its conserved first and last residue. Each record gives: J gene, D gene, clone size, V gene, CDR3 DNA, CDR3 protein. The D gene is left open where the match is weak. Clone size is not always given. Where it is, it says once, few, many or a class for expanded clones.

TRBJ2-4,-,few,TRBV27,TGTGCCAGCAGTTTAGTCCCCGTAGGTCCGGAGCGACCAGCCAAAAACATTCAGTACTTC,CASSLVPVGPERPAKNIQYF
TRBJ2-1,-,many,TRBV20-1,TGCAGTGCTAGAAGGGAGAATGAGCAGTTCTTC,CSARRENEQFF
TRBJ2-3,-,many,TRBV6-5,TGTGCCAGCAGTTACTCTAGGCCAGGGTCTACAGATACGCAGTATTTT,CASSYSRPGSTDTQYF
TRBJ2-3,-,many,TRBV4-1,TGCGCCAGCAGCCATTTCGACCTAGGTGGGGATACGCAGTATTTT,CASSHFDLGGDTQYF
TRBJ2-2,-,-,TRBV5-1,TGCGCCAGCAGCTTTTTGGGCGGGGAGCTGTTTTTT,CASSFLGGELFF
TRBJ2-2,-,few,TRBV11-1,TGTGCCAGCAGTCCCTTAAATCGAGGGGGGAAGACTTACACCGGGGAGCTGTTTTTT,CASSPLNRGGKTYTGELFF
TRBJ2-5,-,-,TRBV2,TGTGCCAGCAGTGAGGGTACAGGGATAGGAGAGACCCAGTACTTC,CASSEGTGIGETQYF
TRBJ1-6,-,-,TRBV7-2,TGTGCCAGCAACCAACAGCAGCCGGGACCCCTCCACTTT,CASNQQQPGPLHF
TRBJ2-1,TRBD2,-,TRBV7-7,TGTGCCAGCAGCCACGGGACTAGCGGGAATGAGCAGTTCTTC,CASSHGTSGNEQFF
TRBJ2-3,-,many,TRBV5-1,TGCGCCAGCAGCTCGGGGAGTGGGATCAGCAAGGTTACGGGGTATTTT,CASSSGSGISKVTGYF
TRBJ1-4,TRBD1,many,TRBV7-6,TGTGCCAGCAGCCCGTCGGGACAGGGGAATGAAAAACTGTTTTTT,CASSPSGQGNEKLFF
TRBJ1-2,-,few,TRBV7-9,TGTGCCAGCAGCTTGTTCACCGGCTACACCTTC,CASSLFTGYTF
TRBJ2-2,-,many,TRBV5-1,TGCGCCAGCAGCTTGGTACTGAACACCGGGGAGCTGTTTTTT,CASSLVLNTGELFF
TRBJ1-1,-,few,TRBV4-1,TGCGCCAGCAGGGAATTGGGCAGCCTGAACACTGAAGCTTTCTTT,CASRELGSLNTEAFF
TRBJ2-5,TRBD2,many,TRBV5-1,TGCGCCAGCAGCCGTCCGGGACTACGACAACAAGAGACCCAGTACTTC,CASSRPGLRQQETQYF
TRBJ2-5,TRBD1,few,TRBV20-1,TGCAGTGTCTTACCGGGACAGGGGGCTGGGGAGACCCAGTACTTC,CSVLPGQGAGETQYF
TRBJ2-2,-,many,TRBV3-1,TGTGCCAGCAGCCCCCTGGGGGGTCGTGGGACCGGGGAGCTGTTTTTT,CASSPLGGRGTGELFF
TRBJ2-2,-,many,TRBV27,TGTGCCAGCAGTCATACAGTGAACACCGGGGAGCTGTTTTTT,CASSHTVNTGELFF
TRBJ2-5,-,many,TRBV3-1,TGTGCCAGCAGCCAAGCGGGGATGGAGACCCAGTACTTC,CASSQAGMETQYF
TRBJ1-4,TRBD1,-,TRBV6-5,TGTGCCAGCAGTTACTCCAGACAGGGAAGTGAAAAACTGTTTTTT,CASSYSRQGSEKLFF
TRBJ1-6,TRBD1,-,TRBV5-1,TGCGCCAGCAGTTTGGGACAGGGTCATTCACCCCTCCACTTT,CASSLGQGHSPLHF
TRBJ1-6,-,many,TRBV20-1,TGCAGTGCCTCCCGCACCGATGGGTCACCCCTCCACTTT,CSASRTDGSPLHF
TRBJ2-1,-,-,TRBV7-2,TGTGCCAGCAGCCGAGACAGGAGCTACAATGAGCAGTTCTTC,CASSRDRSYNEQFF
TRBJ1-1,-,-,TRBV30,TGTGCCTGGACCGAGGGCGCTGAAGCTTTCTTT,CAWTEGAEAFF
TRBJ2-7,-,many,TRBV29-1,TGCAGCGCCGGGCGGGAATTGGCCTACGAGCAGTACTTC,CSAGRELAYEQYF
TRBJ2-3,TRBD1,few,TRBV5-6,TGTGCCAGCAGCTTGATGACAGGGGGTTCAGATACGCAGTATTTT,CASSLMTGGSDTQYF
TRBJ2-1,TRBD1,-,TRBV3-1,TGTGCCAGCAGCCAAGATCACGAGCAGGTTACAGGGGCCATAAGTAGGTTCTTC,CASSQDHEQVTGAISRFF